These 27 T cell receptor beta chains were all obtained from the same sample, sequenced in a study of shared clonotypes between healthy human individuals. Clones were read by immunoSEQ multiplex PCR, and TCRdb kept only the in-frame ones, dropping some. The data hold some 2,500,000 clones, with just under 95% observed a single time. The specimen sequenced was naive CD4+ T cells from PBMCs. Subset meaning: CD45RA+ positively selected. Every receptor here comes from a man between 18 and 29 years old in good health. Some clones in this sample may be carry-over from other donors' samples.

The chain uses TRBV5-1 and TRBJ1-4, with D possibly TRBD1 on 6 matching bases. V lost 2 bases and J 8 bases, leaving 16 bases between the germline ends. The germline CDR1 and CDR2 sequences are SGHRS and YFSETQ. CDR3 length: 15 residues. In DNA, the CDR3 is TGCGCCAGCAGCTTTGGCGGGGGGCGAGAGGAAAAACTGTTTTTT. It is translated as CASSFGGGREEKLFF.

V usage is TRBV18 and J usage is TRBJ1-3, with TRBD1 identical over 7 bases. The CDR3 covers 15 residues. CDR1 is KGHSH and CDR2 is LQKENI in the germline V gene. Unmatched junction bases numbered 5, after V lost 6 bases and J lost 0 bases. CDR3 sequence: CASSRDRLSGNTIYF. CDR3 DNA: TGTGCCAGCTCGCGGGACAGACTCTCTGGAAACACCATATATTTT.

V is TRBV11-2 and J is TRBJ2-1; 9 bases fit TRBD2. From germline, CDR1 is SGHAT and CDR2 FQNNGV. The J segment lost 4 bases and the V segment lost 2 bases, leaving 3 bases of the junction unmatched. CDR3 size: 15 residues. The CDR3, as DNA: TGTGCCAGCAGCTTAAGACTAGCGGATTACAATGAGCAGTTCTTC. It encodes CASSLRLADYNEQFF.

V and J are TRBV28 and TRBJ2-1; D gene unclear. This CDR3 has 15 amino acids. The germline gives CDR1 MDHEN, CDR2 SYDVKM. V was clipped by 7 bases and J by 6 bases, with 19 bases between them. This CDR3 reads CASNGNPLRRNEQFF. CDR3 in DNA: TGTGCCAGCAACGGCAATCCCCTCCGGCGCAATGAGCAGTTCTTC.

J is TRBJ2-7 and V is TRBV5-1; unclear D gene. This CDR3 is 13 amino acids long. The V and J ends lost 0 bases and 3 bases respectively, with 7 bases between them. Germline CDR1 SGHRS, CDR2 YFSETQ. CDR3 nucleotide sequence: TGCGCCAGCAGCTTGGATGACGGCTACGAGCAGTACTTC. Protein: CASSLDDGYEQYF.

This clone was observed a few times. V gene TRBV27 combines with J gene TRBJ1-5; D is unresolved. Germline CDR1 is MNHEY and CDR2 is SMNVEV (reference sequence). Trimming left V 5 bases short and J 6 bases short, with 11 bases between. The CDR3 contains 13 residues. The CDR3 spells CASSRQVSQPQHF. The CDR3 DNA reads TGTGCCAGCAGTCGGCAGGTTTCTCAGCCCCAGCATTTT.

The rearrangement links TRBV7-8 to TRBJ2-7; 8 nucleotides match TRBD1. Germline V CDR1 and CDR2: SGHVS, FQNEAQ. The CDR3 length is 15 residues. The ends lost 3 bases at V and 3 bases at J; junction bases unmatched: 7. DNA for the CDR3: TGTGCCAGCAGCTTTCGGGACAGGTCCGTCTACGAGCAGTACTTC. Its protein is CASSFRDRSVYEQYF.

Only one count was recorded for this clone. Here the CDR3 DNA reads TGCGCCAGCAGCTTGGGGAGACAGGGGGCCCAAGAGACCCAGTACTTC. It is translated as CASSLGRQGAQETQYF. The chain carries TRBV5-1 and TRBJ2-5; 10 bases match TRBD1. The CDR3 is 16 amino acids. Germline CDR1 is SGHRS and CDR2 is YFSETQ. V was clipped by 0 bases and J by 1 base; unmatched bases: 3.

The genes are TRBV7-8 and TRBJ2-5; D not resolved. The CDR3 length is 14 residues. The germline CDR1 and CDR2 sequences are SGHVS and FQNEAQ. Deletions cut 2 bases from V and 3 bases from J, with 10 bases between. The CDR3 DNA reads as TGTGCCAGCAGCTTAAGATCCTTAAAAGAGACCCAGTACTTC. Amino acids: CASSLRSLKETQYF.

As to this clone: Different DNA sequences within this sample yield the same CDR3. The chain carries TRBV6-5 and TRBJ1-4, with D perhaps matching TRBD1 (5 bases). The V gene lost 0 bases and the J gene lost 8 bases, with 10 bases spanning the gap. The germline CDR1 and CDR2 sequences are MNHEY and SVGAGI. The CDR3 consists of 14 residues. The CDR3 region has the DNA TGTGCCAGCAGTTACTCCGGGGGTCGGGAAAAACTGTTTTTT. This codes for CASSYSGGREKLFF.

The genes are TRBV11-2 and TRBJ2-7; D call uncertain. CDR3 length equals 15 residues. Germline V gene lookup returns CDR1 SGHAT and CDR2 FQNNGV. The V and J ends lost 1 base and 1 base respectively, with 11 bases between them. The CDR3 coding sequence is TGTGCCAGCAGCTTAGTCCCAACTGTATCCTACGAGCAGTACTTC. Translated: CASSLVPTVSYEQYF.

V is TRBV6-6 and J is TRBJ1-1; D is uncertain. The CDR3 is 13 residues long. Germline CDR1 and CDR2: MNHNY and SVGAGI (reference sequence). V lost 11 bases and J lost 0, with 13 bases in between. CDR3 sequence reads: CAVGRRLNTEAFF. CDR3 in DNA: TGTGCCGTAGGTCGACGGTTGAACACTGAAGCTTTCTTT.

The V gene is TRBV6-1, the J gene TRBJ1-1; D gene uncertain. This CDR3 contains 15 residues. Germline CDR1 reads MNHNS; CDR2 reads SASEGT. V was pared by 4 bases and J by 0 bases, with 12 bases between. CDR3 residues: CASSVTSIMNTEAFF. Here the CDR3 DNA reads TGTGCCAGCAGTGTAACGTCCATCATGAACACTGAAGCTTTCTTT.

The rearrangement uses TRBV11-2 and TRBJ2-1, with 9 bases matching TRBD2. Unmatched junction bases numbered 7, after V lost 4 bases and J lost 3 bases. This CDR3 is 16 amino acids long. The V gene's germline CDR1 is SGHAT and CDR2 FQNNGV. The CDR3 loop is CASSSLAGVSYNEQFF. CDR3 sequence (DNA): TGTGCCAGCAGCTCGTTAGCGGGAGTCAGCTACAATGAGCAGTTCTTC.

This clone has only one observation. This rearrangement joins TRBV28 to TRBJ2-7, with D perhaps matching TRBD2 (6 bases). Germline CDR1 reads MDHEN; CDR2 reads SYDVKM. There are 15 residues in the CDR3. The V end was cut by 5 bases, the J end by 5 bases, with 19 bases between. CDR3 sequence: CASSVPPGSRDEQYF. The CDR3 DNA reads TGTGCCAGCAGTGTCCCGCCCGGGAGCCGGGACGAGCAGTACTTC.

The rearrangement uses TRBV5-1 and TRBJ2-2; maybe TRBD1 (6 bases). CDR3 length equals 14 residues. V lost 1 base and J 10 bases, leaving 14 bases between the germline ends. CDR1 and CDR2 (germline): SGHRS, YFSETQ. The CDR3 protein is CASSLPTGKEELFF. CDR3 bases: TGCGCCAGCAGCTTGCCCACAGGGAAGGAGGAGCTGTTTTTT. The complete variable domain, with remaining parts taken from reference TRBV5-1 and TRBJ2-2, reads KAGVTQTPRYLIKTRGQQVTLSCSPISGHRSVSWYQQTPGQGLQFLFEYFSETQRNKGNFPGRFSGRQFSNSRSEMNVSTLELGDSALYLCASSLPTGKEELFFGEGSRLTVL.

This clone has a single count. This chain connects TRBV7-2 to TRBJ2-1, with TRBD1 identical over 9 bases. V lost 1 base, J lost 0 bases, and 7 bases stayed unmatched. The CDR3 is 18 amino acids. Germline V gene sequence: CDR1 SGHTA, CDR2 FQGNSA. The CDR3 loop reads CASSLVRGQGPSYNEQFF. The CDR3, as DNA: TGTGCCAGCAGCTTAGTGAGGGGACAGGGTCCCTCCTACAATGAGCAGTTCTTC.

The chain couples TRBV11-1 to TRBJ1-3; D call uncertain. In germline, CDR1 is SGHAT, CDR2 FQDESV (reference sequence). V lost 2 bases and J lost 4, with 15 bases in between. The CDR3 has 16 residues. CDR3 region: CASSLPRQPTGNTIYF. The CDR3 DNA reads TGTGCCAGCAGCTTACCGCGGCAGCCGACCGGAAACACCATATATTTT.

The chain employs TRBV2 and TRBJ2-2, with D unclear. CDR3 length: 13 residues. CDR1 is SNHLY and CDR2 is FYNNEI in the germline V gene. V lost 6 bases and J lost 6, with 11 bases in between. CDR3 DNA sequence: TGTGCCAGCAGGGGCCTTACGGCCGGGGAGCTGTTTTTT. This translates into CASRGLTAGELFF.

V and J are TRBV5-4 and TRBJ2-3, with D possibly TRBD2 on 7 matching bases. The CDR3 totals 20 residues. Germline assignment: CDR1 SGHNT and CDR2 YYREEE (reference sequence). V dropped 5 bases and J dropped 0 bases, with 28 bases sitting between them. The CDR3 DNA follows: TGTGCCAGCAGTTCGGGGTGGGGGGGCGCCCTCCCTCTAAGCACAGATACGCAGTATTTT. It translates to CASSSGWGGALPLSTDTQYF. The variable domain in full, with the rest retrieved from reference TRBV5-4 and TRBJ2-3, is ETGVTQSPTHLIKTRGQQVTLRCSSQSGHNTVSWYQQALGQGPQFIFQYYREEENGRGNFPPRFSGLQFPNYSSELNVNALELDDSALYLCASSSGWGGALPLSTDTQYFGPGTRLTVL.

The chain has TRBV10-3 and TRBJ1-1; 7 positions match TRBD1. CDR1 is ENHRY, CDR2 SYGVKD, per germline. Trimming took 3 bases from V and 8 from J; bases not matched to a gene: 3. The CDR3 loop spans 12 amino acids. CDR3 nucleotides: TGTGCCATCAGTGAATCGGACAGGGAAGCTTTCTTT. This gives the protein CAISESDREAFF.

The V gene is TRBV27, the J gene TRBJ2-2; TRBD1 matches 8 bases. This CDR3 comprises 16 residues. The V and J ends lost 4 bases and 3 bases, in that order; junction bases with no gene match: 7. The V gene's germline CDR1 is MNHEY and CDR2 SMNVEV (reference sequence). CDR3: CASSSSQGAYTGELFF. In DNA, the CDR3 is TGTGCCAGCAGTTCATCGCAGGGGGCTTACACCGGGGAGCTGTTTTTT.

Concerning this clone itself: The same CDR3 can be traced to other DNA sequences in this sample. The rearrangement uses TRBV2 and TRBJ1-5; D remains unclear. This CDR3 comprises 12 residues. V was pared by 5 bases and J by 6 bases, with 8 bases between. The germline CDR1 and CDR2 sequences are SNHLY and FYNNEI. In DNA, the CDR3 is TGTGCCAGCAGTAGGGTCGGTCAGCCCCAGCATTTT. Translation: CASSRVGQPQHF. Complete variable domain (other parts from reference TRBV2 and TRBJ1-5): EPEVTQTPSHQVTQMGQEVILRCVPISNHLYFYWYRQILGQKVEFLVSFYNNEISEKSEIFDDQFSVERPDGSNFTLKIRSTKLEDSAMYFCASSRVGQPQHFGDGTRLSIL.

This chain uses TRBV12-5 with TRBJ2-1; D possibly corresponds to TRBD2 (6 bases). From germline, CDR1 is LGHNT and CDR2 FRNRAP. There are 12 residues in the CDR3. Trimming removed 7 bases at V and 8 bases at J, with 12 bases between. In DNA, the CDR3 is TGTGCTAGTGCCCCTTGGGGGGATGAGCAGTTCTTC. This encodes CASAPWGDEQFF.

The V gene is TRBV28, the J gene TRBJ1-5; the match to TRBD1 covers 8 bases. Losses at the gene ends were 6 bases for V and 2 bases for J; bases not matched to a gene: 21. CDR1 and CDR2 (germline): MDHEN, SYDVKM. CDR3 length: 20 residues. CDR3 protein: CASSAITWTGKTVGNQPQHF. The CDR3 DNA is TGTGCCAGCAGCGCGATCACATGGACAGGGAAAACGGTCGGCAATCAGCCCCAGCATTTT.

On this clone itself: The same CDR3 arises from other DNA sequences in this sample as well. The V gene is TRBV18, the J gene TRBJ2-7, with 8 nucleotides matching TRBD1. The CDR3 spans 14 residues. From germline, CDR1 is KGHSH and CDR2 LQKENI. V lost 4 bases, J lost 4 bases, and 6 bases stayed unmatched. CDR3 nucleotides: TGTGCCAGCTCACAGGACAGGGCAACTTACGAGCAGTACTTC. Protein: CASSQDRATYEQYF. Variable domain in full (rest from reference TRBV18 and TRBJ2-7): NAGVMQNPRHLVRRRGQEARLRCSPMKGHSHVYWYRQLPEEGLKFMVYLQKENIIDESGMPKERFSAEFPKEGPSILRIQQVVRGDSAAYFCASSQDRATYEQYFGPGTRLTVT.

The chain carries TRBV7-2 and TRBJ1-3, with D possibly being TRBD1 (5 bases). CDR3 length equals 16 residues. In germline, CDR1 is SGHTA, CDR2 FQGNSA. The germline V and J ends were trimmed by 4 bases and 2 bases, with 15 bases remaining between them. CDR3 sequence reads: CASSSGPQGTGNTIYF. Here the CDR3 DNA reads TGTGCCAGCAGCTCAGGCCCCCAGGGAACTGGAAACACCATATATTTT.